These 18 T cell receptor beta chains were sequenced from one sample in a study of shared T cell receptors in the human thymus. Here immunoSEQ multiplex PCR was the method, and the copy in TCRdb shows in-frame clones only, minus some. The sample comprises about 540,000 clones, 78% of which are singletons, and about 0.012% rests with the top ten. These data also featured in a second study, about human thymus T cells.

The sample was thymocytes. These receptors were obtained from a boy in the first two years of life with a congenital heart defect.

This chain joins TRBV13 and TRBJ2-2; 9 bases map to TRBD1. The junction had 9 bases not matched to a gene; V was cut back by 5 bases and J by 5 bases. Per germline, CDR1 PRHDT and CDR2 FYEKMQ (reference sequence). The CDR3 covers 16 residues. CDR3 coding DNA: TGTGCCAGCAGCCCCCAACAGGGGGCGCGGACCGGGGAGCTGTTTTTT. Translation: CASSPQQGARTGELFF.

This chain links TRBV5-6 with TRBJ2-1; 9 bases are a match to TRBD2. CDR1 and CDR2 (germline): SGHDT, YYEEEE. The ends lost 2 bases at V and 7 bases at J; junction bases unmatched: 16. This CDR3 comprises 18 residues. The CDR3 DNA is TGTGCCAGCAGCTTTTCGGGAATAGCGGGAGAGGGGTTAAATGAGCAGTTCTTC. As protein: CASSFSGIAGEGLNEQFF.

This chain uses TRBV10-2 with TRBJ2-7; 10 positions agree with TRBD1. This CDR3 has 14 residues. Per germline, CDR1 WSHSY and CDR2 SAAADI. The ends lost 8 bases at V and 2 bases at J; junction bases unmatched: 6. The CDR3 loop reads CASSRDRGTYEQYF. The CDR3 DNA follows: TGCGCCAGCTCCCGGGACAGGGGTACCTACGAGCAGTACTTC.

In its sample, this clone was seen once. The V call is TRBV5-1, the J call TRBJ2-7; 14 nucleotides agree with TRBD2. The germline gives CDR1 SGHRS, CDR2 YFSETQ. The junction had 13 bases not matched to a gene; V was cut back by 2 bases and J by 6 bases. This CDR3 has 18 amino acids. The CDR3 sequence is CASSFRPNAGTSGSEQYF. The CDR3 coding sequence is TGCGCCAGCAGCTTTCGCCCAAACGCCGGGACTAGCGGGAGCGAGCAGTACTTC.

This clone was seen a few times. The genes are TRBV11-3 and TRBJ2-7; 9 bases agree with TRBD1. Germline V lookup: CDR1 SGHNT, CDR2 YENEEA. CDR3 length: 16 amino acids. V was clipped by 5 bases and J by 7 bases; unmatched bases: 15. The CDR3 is CASSLGEGQGPREQYF. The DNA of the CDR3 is TGTGCCAGCAGCCTCGGGGAGGGACAGGGCCCGCGGGAGCAGTACTTC.

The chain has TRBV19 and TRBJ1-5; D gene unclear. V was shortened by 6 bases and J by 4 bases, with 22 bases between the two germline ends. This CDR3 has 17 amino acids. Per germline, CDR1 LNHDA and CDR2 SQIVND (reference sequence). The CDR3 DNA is TGTGCCAGTAGCCCGGGCGGGAACCGACTAGCAAATCAGCCCCAGCATTTT. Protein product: CASSPGGNRLANQPQHF. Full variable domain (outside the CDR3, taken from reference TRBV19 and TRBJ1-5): DGGITQSPKYLFRKEGQNVTLSCEQNLNHDAMYWYRQDPGQGLRLIYYSQIVNDFQKGDIAEGYSVSREKKESFPLTVTSAQKNPTAFYLCASSPGGNRLANQPQHFGDGTRLSIL.

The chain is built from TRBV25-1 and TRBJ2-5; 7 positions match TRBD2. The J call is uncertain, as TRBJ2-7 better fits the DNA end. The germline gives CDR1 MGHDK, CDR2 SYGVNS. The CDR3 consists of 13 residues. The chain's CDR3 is CASGAAGTYEQYF. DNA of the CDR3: TGTGCCAGCGGCGCAGCGGGGACCTACGAGCAGTACTTC.

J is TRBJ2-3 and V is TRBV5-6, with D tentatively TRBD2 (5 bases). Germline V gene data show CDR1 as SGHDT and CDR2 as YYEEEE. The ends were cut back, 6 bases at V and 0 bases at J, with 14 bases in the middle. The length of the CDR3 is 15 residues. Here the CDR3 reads CASNALGGSTDTQYF. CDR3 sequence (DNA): TGTGCCAGCAATGCTTTGGGCGGGAGCACAGATACGCAGTATTTT.

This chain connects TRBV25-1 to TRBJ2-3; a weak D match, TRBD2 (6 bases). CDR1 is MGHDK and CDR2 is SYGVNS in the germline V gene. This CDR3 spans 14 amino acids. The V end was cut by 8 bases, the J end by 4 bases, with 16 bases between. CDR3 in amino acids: CASRRAGSPDTQYF. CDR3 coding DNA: TGTGCCAGCCGGCGGGCGGGGTCCCCAGATACGCAGTATTTT.

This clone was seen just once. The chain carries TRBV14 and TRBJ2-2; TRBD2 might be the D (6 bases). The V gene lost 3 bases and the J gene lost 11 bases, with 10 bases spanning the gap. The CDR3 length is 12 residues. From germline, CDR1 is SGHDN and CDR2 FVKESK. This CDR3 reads CASSHRLGELFF. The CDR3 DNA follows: TGTGCCAGCAGCCACCGACTAGGAGAGCTGTTTTTT.

CDR3 sequence: CASSLLAGYYNEQFF. CDR3 nucleotides: TGTGCCAGCAGTTTACTCGCGGGGTATTACAATGAGCAGTTCTTC. The rearrangement joins TRBV27 to TRBJ2-1, with D possibly being TRBD2 (6 bases). The V gene's germline CDR1 is MNHEY and CDR2 SMNVEV (reference sequence). V was clipped by 2 bases and J by 4 bases, with 12 bases between them. The CDR3 has 15 amino acids.

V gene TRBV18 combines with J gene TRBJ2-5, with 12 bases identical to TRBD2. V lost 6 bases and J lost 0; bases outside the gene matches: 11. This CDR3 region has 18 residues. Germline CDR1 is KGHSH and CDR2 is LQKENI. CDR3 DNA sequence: TGTGCCAGCTCTCCAGGGACTAGCGGGTGGGTTCACCAAGAGACCCAGTACTTC. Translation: CASSPGTSGWVHQETQYF.

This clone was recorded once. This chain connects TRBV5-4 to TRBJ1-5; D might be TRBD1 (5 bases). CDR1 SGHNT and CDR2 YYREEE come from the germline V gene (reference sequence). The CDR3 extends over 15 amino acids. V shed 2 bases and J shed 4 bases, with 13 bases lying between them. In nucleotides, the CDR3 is TGTGCCAGCAGCTTAGGGGTCAGTCAAAATCAGCCCCAGCATTTT. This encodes CASSLGVSQNQPQHF.

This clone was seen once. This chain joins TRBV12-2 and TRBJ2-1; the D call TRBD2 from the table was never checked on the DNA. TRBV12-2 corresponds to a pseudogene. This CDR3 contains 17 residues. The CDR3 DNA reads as TGTGCAAGTCGCCCTACCCTTCAGGGTCCCCGGAGGGGTGAGCAGTTCTTC. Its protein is CASRPTLQGPRRGEQFF.

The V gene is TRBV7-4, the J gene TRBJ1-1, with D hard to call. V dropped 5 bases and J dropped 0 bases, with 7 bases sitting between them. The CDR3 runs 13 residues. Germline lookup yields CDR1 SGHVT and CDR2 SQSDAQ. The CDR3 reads CASSLELNTEAFF. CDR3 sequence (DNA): TGTGCCAGCAGCCTCGAGCTGAACACTGAAGCTTTCTTT. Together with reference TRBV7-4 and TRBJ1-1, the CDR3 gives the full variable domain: GAGVSQSPRYKVAKRGRDVALRCDSISGHVTLYWYRQTLGQGSEVLTYSQSDAQRDKSGRPSGRFSAERPERSVSTLKIQRTEQGDSAVYLCASSLELNTEAFFGQGTRLTVV.

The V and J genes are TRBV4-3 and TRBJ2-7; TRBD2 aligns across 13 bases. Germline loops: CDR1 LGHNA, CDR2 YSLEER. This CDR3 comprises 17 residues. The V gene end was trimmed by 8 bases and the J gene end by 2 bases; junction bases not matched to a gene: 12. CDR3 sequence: CASGPLRTSGRTYEQYF. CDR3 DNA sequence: TGCGCCAGCGGTCCCCTACGGACTAGCGGGAGAACCTACGAGCAGTACTTC.

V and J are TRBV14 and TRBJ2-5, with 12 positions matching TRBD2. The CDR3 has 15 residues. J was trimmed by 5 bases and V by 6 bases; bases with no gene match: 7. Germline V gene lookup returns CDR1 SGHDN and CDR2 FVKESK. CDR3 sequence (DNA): TGTGCCAGCAGGCGGACTAGCGGGATCGTGGAGACCCAGTACTTC. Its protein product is CASRRTSGIVETQYF.

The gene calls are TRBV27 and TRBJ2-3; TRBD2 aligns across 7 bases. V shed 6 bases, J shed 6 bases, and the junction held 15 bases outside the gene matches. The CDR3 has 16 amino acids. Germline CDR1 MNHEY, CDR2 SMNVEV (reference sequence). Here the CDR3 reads CASSQKGSGGRDTQYF. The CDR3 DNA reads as TGTGCCAGCAGCCAAAAGGGGTCGGGAGGTAGGGATACGCAGTATTTT.